Listed below are T cell receptor beta chains from one sample, sequenced in a study of blood T cell repertoires in COVID-19. Method: immunoSEQ multiplex PCR; TCRdb's copy keeps in-frame clones and lacks some. The data show tens of thousands of clones, approximately 93% seen once. Sequencing was done on a sample of peripheral blood. The receptors stem from a man in his sixties with acute or convalescent COVID-19. Both conserved end residues are part of each CDR3. Each record gives: V gene, CDR3 length, D gene, J gene, clone size, CDR3 protein, CDR3 DNA. The D gene is left open where the match is weak. Part of the rows lack a size; the others show once, few, many or a class for expanded clones.

v_gene: TRBV7-6
len: 17
d_gene: TRBD2
j_gene: TRBJ2-7
abundance: medium-sized
CDR3aa: CASSLVPSRELPYEQYF
CDR3nt: TGTGCCAGCAGCTTAGTCCCGTCGCGGGAGCTCCCCTACGAGCAGTACTTC

v_gene: TRBV3-1/TRBV3-2
len: 16
d_gene: TRBD2
j_gene: TRBJ2-5
abundance: .
CDR3aa: CASSQEIAGVLETQYF
CDR3nt: TGTGCCAGCAGCCAAGAAATAGCGGGAGTACTTGAGACCCAGTACTTC

v_gene: TRBV27
len: 15
d_gene: TRBD2
j_gene: TRBJ2-2
abundance: .
CDR3aa: CASSFGTRRAGELFF
CDR3nt: TGTGCCAGCAGCTTCGGGACTAGACGGGCCGGGGAGCTGTTTTTT

v_gene: TRBV5-1
len: 15
d_gene: .
j_gene: TRBJ2-2
abundance: .
CDR3aa: CASSKTGDLTGELFF
CDR3nt: TGCGCCAGCAGCAAAACGGGGGACCTCACCGGGGAGCTGTTTTTT

v_gene: TRBV6-6
len: 15
d_gene: .
j_gene: TRBJ2-7
abundance: .
CDR3aa: CASSDSGTSVGSKYF
CDR3nt: TGTGCCAGCAGTGACTCCGGGACGTCCGTCGGGAGTAAGTACTTC

v_gene: TRBV24-1
len: 16
d_gene: TRBD2
j_gene: TRBJ2-5
abundance: .
CDR3aa: CATSSKREGVGETQYF
CDR3nt: TGTGCCACCAGTTCCAAAAGGGAGGGTGTCGGAGAGACCCAGTACTTC

v_gene: TRBV5-6
len: 17
d_gene: .
j_gene: TRBJ1-3
abundance: .
CDR3aa: CASSLAVLGVAGNTIYF
CDR3nt: TGTGCCAGCAGCTTGGCAGTATTGGGAGTCGCTGGAAACACCATATATTTT

v_gene: TRBV4-3
len: 15
d_gene: TRBD1
j_gene: TRBJ1-2
abundance: .
CDR3aa: CASSPAPGGEYGYTF
CDR3nt: TGCGCCAGCAGCCCCGCCCCAGGGGGAGAGTATGGCTACACCTTC

v_gene: TRBV7-8
len: 13
d_gene: .
j_gene: TRBJ2-5
abundance: .
CDR3aa: CASSTGVQETQYF
CDR3nt: TGTGCCAGCAGCACGGGGGTTCAAGAGACCCAGTACTTC

v_gene: TRBV19
len: 16
d_gene: TRBD1
j_gene: TRBJ1-4
abundance: .
CDR3aa: CASSTPGTGVNEKLFF
CDR3nt: TGTGCCAGTAGCACCCCCGGGACAGGGGTAAACGAAAAACTGTTTTTT

v_gene: TRBV19
len: 16
d_gene: TRBD2
j_gene: TRBJ2-1
abundance: .
CDR3aa: CASRPTSGSKDNEQFF
CDR3nt: TGTGCCAGTAGACCGACTAGCGGGAGCAAGGACAATGAGCAGTTCTTC

v_gene: TRBV21-1
len: 15
d_gene: .
j_gene: TRBJ2-3
abundance: .
CDR3aa: CASSADRGGNQPQYF
CDR3nt: TGTGCCAGCAGCGCGGACAGGGGAGGCAATCAGCCCCAGTATTTT

v_gene: TRBV11-2
len: 18
d_gene: TRBD2
j_gene: TRBJ2-5
abundance: .
CDR3aa: CASTSRVGSGGMGETQYF
CDR3nt: TGTGCCAGCACCTCCCGGGTGGGGTCGGGAGGGATGGGAGAGACCCAGTACTTC

v_gene: TRBV14
len: 13
d_gene: TRBD1
j_gene: TRBJ1-1
abundance: once
CDR3aa: CASNRQGNTEAFF
CDR3nt: TGTGCCAGCAACCGACAGGGGAACACTGAAGCTTTCTTT

v_gene: TRBV19
len: 15
d_gene: TRBD2
j_gene: TRBJ2-1
abundance: .
CDR3aa: CASSVVAGGRHEQFF
CDR3nt: TGTGCCAGTAGTGTGGTAGCGGGAGGGCGACATGAGCAGTTCTTC

v_gene: TRBV19
len: 14
d_gene: .
j_gene: TRBJ1-5
abundance: .
CDR3aa: CASSTLIEVQPQHF
CDR3nt: TGTGCCAGTAGTACCCTTATAGAGGTGCAGCCCCAGCATTTT

v_gene: TRBV4-1
len: 16
d_gene: .
j_gene: TRBJ1-2
abundance: .
CDR3aa: CASSQIRSRTPYGYTF
CDR3nt: TGCGCCAGCAGCCAAATAAGATCCAGGACACCTTATGGCTACACCTTC

v_gene: TRBV3-1/TRBV3-2
len: 16
d_gene: .
j_gene: TRBJ1-6
abundance: .
CDR3aa: CASSRGLRGGNSPLHF
CDR3nt: TGTGCCAGCAGTCGTGGACTGCGGGGTGGGAATTCACCCCTCCACTTT

v_gene: TRBV25-1
len: 15
d_gene: .
j_gene: TRBJ2-6
abundance: .
CDR3aa: CASSARGSGANVLTF
CDR3nt: TGTGCCAGCAGTGCCAGGGGCTCTGGGGCCAACGTCCTGACTTTC

v_gene: TRBV5-1
len: 13
d_gene: .
j_gene: TRBJ1-1
abundance: .
CDR3aa: CASRSQGNTEAFF
CDR3nt: TGCGCCAGCAGGTCACAGGGAAACACTGAAGCTTTCTTT

v_gene: TRBV5-4
len: 13
d_gene: .
j_gene: TRBJ2-2
abundance: .
CDR3aa: CASSTRDFGELFF
CDR3nt: TGTGCCAGCAGCACTCGGGACTTCGGGGAGCTGTTTTTT

v_gene: TRBV7-9
len: 13
d_gene: .
j_gene: TRBJ1-5
abundance: .
CDR3aa: CASIQGGCQPQHF
CDR3nt: TGTGCCAGCATCCAGGGCGGCTGTCAGCCCCAGCATTTT

v_gene: TRBV30
len: 14
d_gene: TRBD1
j_gene: TRBJ1-3
abundance: few
CDR3aa: CAWRADRVGNTIYF
CDR3nt: TGTGCCTGGAGGGCCGACAGGGTTGGAAACACCATATATTTT

v_gene: TRBV14
len: 15
d_gene: TRBD1
j_gene: TRBJ1-2
abundance: .
CDR3aa: CASSQQGARRHGYTF
CDR3nt: TGTGCCAGCAGCCAACAGGGGGCGCGACGCCATGGCTACACCTTC

v_gene: TRBV5-1
len: 14
d_gene: .
j_gene: TRBJ1-1
abundance: .
CDR3aa: CASSPGQPNTEAFF
CDR3nt: TGCGCCAGCAGCCCCGGACAACCGAACACTGAAGCTTTCTTT

v_gene: TRBV11-3
len: 14
d_gene: TRBD2
j_gene: TRBJ2-4
abundance: .
CDR3aa: CASSLRRAGGIQYF
CDR3nt: TGTGCCAGCAGCCTACGAAGGGCGGGAGGCATTCAGTACTTC

v_gene: TRBV6-5
len: 14
d_gene: TRBD1
j_gene: TRBJ1-6
abundance: .
CDR3aa: CAGARDRDNSPLHF
CDR3nt: TGTGCCGGGGCCCGGGACAGGGATAATTCACCCCTCCACTTT

v_gene: TRBV27
len: 16
d_gene: TRBD2
j_gene: TRBJ2-2
abundance: .
CDR3aa: CATRGVTKEVAGELFF
CDR3nt: TGTGCCACCCGGGGGGTTACGAAGGAGGTGGCCGGGGAGCTGTTTTTT

v_gene: TRBV9
len: 15
d_gene: .
j_gene: TRBJ2-7
abundance: .
CDR3aa: CASSATGHPTGEQYF
CDR3nt: TGTGCCAGCAGCGCGACGGGACATCCCACCGGGGAGCAGTACTTC

v_gene: TRBV12-5
len: 14
d_gene: .
j_gene: TRBJ2-1
abundance: .
CDR3aa: CASVGPDSPNEQFF
CDR3nt: TGTGCTAGTGTCGGCCCAGACAGTCCCAATGAGCAGTTCTTC

v_gene: TRBV27
len: 15
d_gene: TRBD1
j_gene: TRBJ2-3
abundance: .
CDR3aa: CASSLRGLGTDTQYF
CDR3nt: TGTGCCAGCAGTTTAAGGGGGCTGGGCACAGATACGCAGTATTTT

v_gene: TRBV27
len: 14
d_gene: .
j_gene: TRBJ2-1
abundance: .
CDR3aa: CASSKQGPYNEQFF
CDR3nt: TGTGCCAGCAGTAAACAGGGACCCTACAATGAGCAGTTCTTC

v_gene: TRBV6-5
len: 15
d_gene: TRBD2
j_gene: TRBJ2-4
abundance: .
CDR3aa: CASSLRGREENIQYF
CDR3nt: TGTGCCAGCAGCCTGAGAGGGAGGGAGGAAAACATTCAGTACTTC

v_gene: TRBV7-6
len: 17
d_gene: .
j_gene: TRBJ1-3
abundance: few
CDR3aa: CASSPKPPRSSGNTIYF
CDR3nt: TGTGCCAGCAGTCCCAAACCGCCCAGAAGCTCTGGAAACACCATATATTTT

v_gene: TRBV7-9
len: 13
d_gene: .
j_gene: TRBJ2-5
abundance: .
CDR3aa: CASSPRGPETQYF
CDR3nt: TGTGCCAGCAGCCCCCGAGGGCCAGAGACCCAGTACTTC

v_gene: TRBV19
len: 14
d_gene: TRBD2
j_gene: TRBJ2-1
abundance: .
CDR3aa: CASSIDTGGNEQFF
CDR3nt: TGTGCCAGTAGTATAGATACGGGGGGAAATGAGCAGTTCTTC

v_gene: TRBV11-3
len: 14
d_gene: .
j_gene: TRBJ2-1
abundance: .
CDR3aa: CASSPEGYHNEQFF
CDR3nt: TGTGCCAGCAGCCCAGAGGGCTACCACAATGAGCAGTTCTTC

v_gene: TRBV5-4
len: 13
d_gene: .
j_gene: TRBJ1-2
abundance: .
CDR3aa: CASSHRGTWGYTF
CDR3nt: TGTGCCAGCAGCCACCGCGGGACCTGGGGCTACACCTTC

v_gene: TRBV4-1
len: 17
d_gene: TRBD2
j_gene: TRBJ2-7
abundance: .
CDR3aa: CASSQVPGTSNSYEQYF
CDR3nt: TGCGCCAGCAGCCAAGTTCCCGGGACTAGCAACTCCTACGAGCAGTACTTC

v_gene: TRBV19
len: 16
d_gene: .
j_gene: TRBJ1-4
abundance: .
CDR3aa: CASSILAGSTNEKLFF
CDR3nt: TGTGCCAGTAGTATATTGGCAGGGTCGACTAATGAAAAACTGTTTTTT

v_gene: TRBV12-3/TRBV12-4
len: 13
d_gene: .
j_gene: TRBJ2-1
abundance: .
CDR3aa: CASSSPGNTEQFF
CDR3nt: TGTGCCAGCAGTTCCCCAGGGAATACTGAGCAGTTCTTC

v_gene: TRBV2
len: 13
d_gene: .
j_gene: TRBJ1-6
abundance: .
CDR3aa: CASSWEGNSPLHF
CDR3nt: TGTGCCAGCTCATGGGAGGGTAATTCACCCCTCCACTTT

v_gene: TRBV5-1
len: 15
d_gene: TRBD1
j_gene: TRBJ2-2
abundance: once
CDR3aa: CASSRGQANTGELFF
CDR3nt: TGCGCCAGCAGCAGGGGACAGGCAAACACCGGGGAGCTGTTTTTT

v_gene: TRBV5-1
len: 16
d_gene: .
j_gene: TRBJ1-2
abundance: .
CDR3aa: CASSLVGGGPNYGYTF
CDR3nt: TGCGCCAGCAGCTTGGTCGGGGGGGGCCCTAACTATGGCTACACCTTC

v_gene: TRBV11-3
len: 14
d_gene: .
j_gene: TRBJ1-1
abundance: .
CDR3aa: CASSLRQLNTEAFF
CDR3nt: TGTGCCAGCAGCCTAAGACAGTTGAACACTGAAGCTTTCTTT

v_gene: TRBV18
len: 15
d_gene: .
j_gene: TRBJ1-5
abundance: .
CDR3aa: CASSLMDSSNQPQHF
CDR3nt: TGTGCCAGCTCCCTAATGGACAGTAGCAATCAGCCCCAGCATTTT

v_gene: TRBV30
len: 12
d_gene: .
j_gene: TRBJ1-6
abundance: .
CDR3aa: CAWEGGSAPLHF
CDR3nt: TGTGCCTGGGAGGGAGGATCAGCACCCCTCCACTTT

v_gene: TRBV6-2/TRBV6-3
len: 14
d_gene: .
j_gene: TRBJ1-1
abundance: .
CDR3aa: CASSYSTRTAEAFF
CDR3nt: TGTGCCAGCAGTTACTCGACCCGGACAGCTGAAGCTTTCTTT

v_gene: TRBV5-1
len: 14
d_gene: .
j_gene: TRBJ2-2
abundance: .
CDR3aa: CASSADFLGGELFF
CDR3nt: TGCGCCAGCAGCGCGGACTTTCTGGGCGGGGAGCTGTTTTTT